These 6 T cell receptor beta chains originate from one sample sequenced in a study of T-cell memory formation after mild COVID-19. Each CDR3 protein is one row after TCRdb ran MiXCR on the 5' RACE reads. The data contain around 300,000 distinct CDR3 sequences, about 13% of them seen just once; the ten biggest clones take up around a fifth. The sample taken for sequencing was PBMCs or a T cell subset sorted from them (not recorded which). These receptors were taken from a man between 18 and 35 years old who had mild COVID-19 (a few samples of this study predate the infection). Cell type and time point are not known.

This clonotype was seen more than once but under ten times. The rearrangement links TRBV20-1 to TRBJ1-1; D is ambiguous. Trimming removed 2 bases at V and 0 bases at J, with 13 bases between. Germline V CDR1 and CDR2: DFQATT, SNEGSKA (reference sequence). The CDR3 totals 15 residues. Here the CDR3 reads CSARSGSTLNTEAFF. The CDR3 DNA is TGCAGTGCTAGATCCGGCAGTACTTTGAACACTGAAGCTTTCTTT.

This clonotype was counted a few times. The chain employs TRBV4-1 and TRBJ1-6, with D uncertain. Germline CDR1 reads MGHRA; CDR2 reads YSYEKL. This CDR3 spans 15 amino acids. V was shortened by 0 bases and J by 7 bases, with 10 bases between the two germline ends. CDR3 coding DNA: TGCGCCAGCAGCCAAGAACCGGGCCTGAATTCACCCCTCCACTTT. Protein: CASSQEPGLNSPLHF.

This clonotype was picked up many times. This chain uses TRBV3-1 with TRBJ1-1, with a tentative D call TRBD1 (5 bases). In germline, CDR1 is LGHDT, CDR2 YNNKEL (reference sequence). This CDR3 has 14 amino acids. V gave up 2 bases and J gave up 1 base, with 8 bases separating them. DNA for the CDR3: TGTGCCAGCAGCCAAATGGGGGAGAACACTGAAGCTTTCTTT. Residues: CASSQMGENTEAFF.

This clonotype came up a few times. The genes are TRBV28 and TRBJ2-7, with a tentative D call TRBD2 (5 bases). CDR1 is MDHEN, CDR2 SYDVKM, per germline. Trimming stripped 3 bases from V and 1 base from J, with 7 bases between. CDR3 length equals 13 residues. The CDR3: CASSFAGSYEQYV. In DNA form, the CDR3 reads TGTGCCAGCAGTTTCGCGGGTTCCTACGAGCAGTACGTC.

The chain couples TRBV6-4 to TRBJ1-4; 9 bases match TRBD1. The V gene end was trimmed by 6 bases and the J gene end by 5 bases; junction bases not matched to a gene: 10. The CDR3 sequence is 16 residues long. Per the germline V gene, CDR1 is MRHNA and CDR2 is SNTAGT. In DNA, the CDR3 is TGTGCCAGCAGAGCCGGGACAGGGTCCTGGAATGAAAAACTGTTTTTT. This encodes CASRAGTGSWNEKLFF.

This clonotype was detected ten times or more. J is TRBJ2-3 and V is TRBV7-2; D not resolved. The V gene lost 3 bases and the J gene lost 2 bases, with 3 bases spanning the gap. The CDR3 sequence is 12 residues long. The germline V gene has CDR1 SGHTA and CDR2 FQGNSA. Here the CDR3 reads CASSLFTDTQYF. The CDR3 nucleotides are TGTGCCAGCAGCTTGTTCACAGATACGCAGTATTTT.